Presented here are 3 T cell receptor beta chains from one specimen sequenced in a study of cytomegalovirus exposure and HLA in healthy donors. Use of 60 Vbeta and 13 Jbeta primers characterized the PCR. The method was immunoSEQ multiplex PCR; TCRdb's version includes in-frame clones alone and lacks a portion of them. Here the sample spans about 160,000 clones, roughly 79% being singletons. Sequencing input: PBMCs. These receptors were obtained from a woman aged 50 to 60 in good health and CMV-seronegative.

The gene calls are TRBV7-2 and TRBJ2-7; 10 bases are shared with TRBD2. This CDR3 comprises 15 residues. V shed 4 bases and J 6 bases; nucleotides not matched to a gene: 9. The germline V gene encodes CDR1 SGHTA and CDR2 FQGNSA. In DNA form, the CDR3 reads TGTGCCAGCAGCTATACTAGCGGGACGTTTGCCGAGCAGTACTTC. Protein product: CASSYTSGTFAEQYF.

The genes are TRBV28 and TRBJ1-1; D possibly corresponds to TRBD1 (5 bases). In germline, CDR1 is MDHEN, CDR2 SYDVKM. The CDR3 has 14 amino acids. Trimming stripped 4 bases from V and 4 bases from J, with 13 bases between. CDR3 sequence (DNA): TGTGCCAGCAGTTCCCCAGGGAGGGGCACTGAAGCTTTCTTT. This codes for CASSSPGRGTEAFF.

The chain uses TRBV19 and TRBJ1-5, with a weak D call TRBD1 (5 bases). Looked up from germline, CDR1 is LNHDA and CDR2 is SQIVND (reference sequence). Trimming stripped 5 bases from V and 6 bases from J, with 11 bases between. The CDR3 covers 13 residues. This CDR3 is CASSPQGSQPQHF. The CDR3 region has the DNA TGTGCCAGTAGTCCGCAGGGAAGTCAGCCCCAGCATTTT. The full variable domain, rest sourced from reference TRBV19 and TRBJ1-5, is DGGITQSPKYLFRKEGQNVTLSCEQNLNHDAMYWYRQDPGQGLRLIYYSQIVNDFQKGDIAEGYSVSREKKESFPLTVTSAQKNPTAFYLCASSPQGSQPQHFGDGTRLSIL.